Detailed here is one T cell receptor (beta chain). The antigen remains unidentified. A read error may account for a junction end that differs from germline. It was cDNA, reverse transcribed from extracted RNA, that served as the sequencing template. The assay was immunoSEQ multiplex PCR, and TCRdb's table has in-frame clones only and misses some. This table has some 220,000 clones, under 60% appearing once. In germline, CDR1 is MNHEY, CDR2 SVGAGI. The length of the CDR3 is 15 residues. This specimen belongs to a study of CD8+ T cells in alopecia areata. Study-level findings and limits: Especially in alopecia totalis/universalis, lesional scalp showed greater clonality than normal scalp did. Sequenced scalp T cells also include alphabeta T cells resident in normal skin.

Treatment defined: oral pan-JAK inhibitor, 5-10 mg twice daily. Specimens obtained from alopecia areata patients comprised lesional scalp punch biopsies and peripheral blood. This sequence joins TRBV6-5 and TRBJ2-1, with D uncertain. Sequenced material: CD4+ T cells sorted from blood, taken at week 4, from a patient treated with tofacitinib. The receptor was isolated from a human donor with alopecia areata. Here the CDR3 DNA reads TGTGCCAGCAGTTACGAGCCTATCTCCAACAATGAGCAGTTCTTC. Protein sequence: CASSYEPISNNEQFF.